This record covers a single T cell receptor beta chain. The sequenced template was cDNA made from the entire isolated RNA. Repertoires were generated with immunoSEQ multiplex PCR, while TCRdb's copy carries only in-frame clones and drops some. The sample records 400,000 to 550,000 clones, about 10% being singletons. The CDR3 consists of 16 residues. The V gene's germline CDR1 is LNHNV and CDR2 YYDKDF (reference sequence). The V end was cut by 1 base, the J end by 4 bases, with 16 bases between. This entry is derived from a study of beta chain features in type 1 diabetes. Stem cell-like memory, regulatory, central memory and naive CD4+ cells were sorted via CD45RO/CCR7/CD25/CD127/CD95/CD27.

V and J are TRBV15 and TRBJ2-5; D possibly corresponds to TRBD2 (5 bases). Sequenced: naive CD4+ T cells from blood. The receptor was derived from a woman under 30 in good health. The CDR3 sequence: CATSRVGGEGGETQYF. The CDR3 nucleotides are TGTGCCACCAGCAGAGTAGGCGGTGAGGGTGGAGAGACCCAGTACTTC.